This TCR beta chain comes out of a study of long-term antiretroviral therapy in people with HIV. Germline CDR1 and CDR2: SGHVS and FQNEAQ. V trimming: 0 bases; J trimming: 0 bases; junction bases outside the gene matches: 4. The CDR3 extends over 17 amino acids. Sequencing relied on immunoSEQ assay v3.0, run at survey level. It was 40,000-50,000 T-cell genomes per sample that sequencing targeted. Clones were sequenced by immunoSEQ multiplex PCR, and TCRdb holds only the in-frame ones, with some missing. The sample holds more than 20,000 clones; roughly four fifths are singletons and the top ten take over 3.5%.

The sample was unsorted PBMCs, taken 0.5 years after starting antiretroviral therapy. V is TRBV7-8 and J is TRBJ2-7; 11 bases agree with TRBD1. This receptor was identified in a man aged 18 to 29 with HIV. The CDR3 DNA follows: TGTGCCAGCAGCTTAGCAGGGACAGGGGGGAGCTCCTACGAGCAGTACTTC. It is translated as CASSLAGTGGSSYEQYF. Together with reference TRBV7-8 and TRBJ2-7, the CDR3 gives the full variable domain: GAGVSQSPRYKVAKRGQDVALRCDPISGHVSLFWYQQALGQGPEFLTYFQNEAQLDKSGLPSDRFFAERPEGSVSTLKIQRTQQEDSAVYLCASSLAGTGGSSYEQYFGPGTRLTVT.